The clone carrying this T cell receptor (beta chain) has a single count. This entry is derived from a study of high-grade serous ovarian cancer treatment subgroups. Tumor samples were taken before definitive surgery or chemotherapy. The protocol was immunoSEQ multiplex PCR, while the TCRdb copy is restricted to in-frame clones and leaves out a portion. The data show 8,500 to 10,000 clones, 88% seen once. The TCR was taken from a human donor with high-grade serous ovarian cancer. Sequencing was carried out using tumor tissue.

For the CDR3, the DNA is TGTGCCAGCAGCTTAGACCTAGCGGGGGGGGGAGAGACCCAGTACTTC. As protein: CASSLDLAGGGETQYF. J is TRBJ2-5 and V is TRBV7-9; 12 bases fit TRBD2. Per germline, CDR1 SEHNR and CDR2 FQNEAQ (reference sequence). With V trimmed by 1 base and J by 4 bases, 4 bases remained unmatched. This CDR3 comprises 16 residues.